Shown below are 28 T cell receptor beta chains from a single sample sequenced in a study of T-cell reconstitution after alpha-beta-depleted transplantation in children. Preparation of the TCRbeta library used unique molecular identifiers. TCRdb processed the PCR reads anew with MiXCR; each CDR3 protein has one entry. The repertoire holds roughly 100,000 distinct CDR3 sequences, with 4.5% to 7.5% as singletons. The sequenced sample was PBMCs, mostly from graft donor cells, obtained 60 days after TCRalphabeta/CD19-depleted stem cell transplant. These receptors were obtained from a female patient aged 2 to 10 who had a stem cell transplant for Fanconi anemia, so the T cells may come from the graft donor.

Ten or more counts support this clonotype. The chain has TRBV12-3 or TRBV12-4 and TRBJ1-1, with D uncertain. The CDR3 is made up of 13 amino acids. Trimming took off 6 bases at V and 3 bases at J, with 11 bases between the two ends. In DNA, the CDR3 is TGTGCCAGCAGCGAAGGGCTTCACACTGAAGCTTTCTTT. Its translation is CASSEGLHTEAFF.

The J gene is TRBJ2-5, the V gene TRBV11-3, with 12 bases identical to TRBD2. V lost 0 bases, J lost 5 bases, and 1 base stayed unmatched. This CDR3 is 15 amino acids long. The germline V gene has CDR1 SGHNT and CDR2 YENEEA. The chain's CDR3 is CASSLDGLAGETQYF. For the CDR3, the DNA is TGTGCCAGCAGCTTAGATGGACTAGCGGGGGAGACCCAGTACTTC.

Ten or more counts support this clonotype. The rearrangement joins TRBV6-2 or TRBV6-3 to TRBJ2-7; maybe TRBD2 (5 bases). V gave up 1 base and J gave up 7 bases, with 11 bases separating them. The CDR3 runs 13 residues. Germline loops: CDR1 MNHEY, CDR2 SVGEGT. The CDR3 is CASSYYSPGEQYF. The CDR3, as DNA: TGTGCCAGCAGTTACTATTCCCCGGGAGAGCAGTACTTC.

Ten or more counts support this clonotype. This sequence joins TRBV2 and TRBJ2-3; the D is unclear. Germline V gene lookup returns CDR1 SNHLY and CDR2 FYNNEI. V lost 6 bases and J lost 4, with 20 bases in between. The CDR3 is 16 residues long. For the CDR3, the DNA is TGTGCCAGCAGGGATGCCCCGATGACCTTAGCAGATACGCAGTATTTT. Protein sequence: CASRDAPMTLADTQYF.

This clonotype was recorded many times. The J gene is TRBJ2-7, the V gene TRBV29-1; 7 bases fit TRBD2. The germline V gene encodes CDR1 SQVTM and CDR2 ANQGSEA. Trimming at V came to 4 bases and at J to 4 bases, leaving 13 bases not matched to a gene. The CDR3 totals 15 residues. The CDR3 DNA is TGCAGCGTTGGTAAGGCTAGCGGTCCCATTTACGAGCAGTACTTC. Translated: CSVGKASGPIYEQYF.

This clonotype came up a few times. The chain has TRBV5-1 and TRBJ1-4, with D perhaps TRBD1 (5 bases). CDR3 length: 15 residues. CDR1 is SGHRS, CDR2 YFSETQ, per germline. With 4 bases removed from V and 4 bases from J, the gap between germline ends came to 14 bases. The DNA of the CDR3 is TGCGCCAGCAGCCCCGAAGGGGTGGGTAATGAAAAACTGTTTTTT. This codes for CASSPEGVGNEKLFF.

This chain joins TRBV20-1 and TRBJ2-1, with 10 positions matching TRBD2. The germline CDR1 and CDR2 sequences are DFQATT and SNEGSKA (reference sequence). The CDR3 sequence is 15 residues long. Losses at the gene ends were 4 bases for V and 8 bases for J; bases not matched to a gene: 11. CDR3: CSATYPSGGTDEQFF. The CDR3 coding sequence is TGCAGTGCTACCTATCCTAGCGGGGGTACTGATGAGCAGTTCTTC.

This clonotype was detected only a few times. This chain joins TRBV7-2 and TRBJ2-5; the match to TRBD2 covers 12 bases. Germline values: CDR1 SGHTA, CDR2 FQGNSA. The CDR3 contains 15 residues. J gave up 5 bases and V 5 bases, and 6 bases lay outside the gene matches. The CDR3 nucleotides are TGTGCCAGCAGCCCTAGCGGGAGGGCCCGGGAGACCCAGTACTTC. This codes for CASSPSGRARETQYF.

This clonotype was seen repeatedly, ten times or more. V usage is TRBV28 and J usage is TRBJ1-2; no clear D. Looked up from germline, CDR1 is MDHEN and CDR2 is SYDVKM. V was cut by 4 bases and J by 5 bases, with 8 bases left in between. The CDR3 is 12 residues long. The CDR3 reads CASSSYLYGYTF. The CDR3 DNA follows: TGTGCCAGCAGTTCCTACCTGTATGGCTACACCTTC.

The J gene is TRBJ2-3, the V gene TRBV11-2; D gene unclear. The CDR3 spans 14 residues. Trimming took off 7 bases at V and 1 base at J, with 12 bases between the two ends. The germline CDR1 and CDR2 sequences are SGHAT and FQNNGV. The DNA of the CDR3 is TGTGCCAGCACCCGGGTTTGGGGCACAGATACGCAGTATTTT. Protein product: CASTRVWGTDTQYF.

CDR3 amino acids: CASRKEGLPFYNEQFF. As DNA, the CDR3 is TGTGCCAGCAGGAAAGAGGGACTCCCCTTCTACAATGAGCAGTTCTTC. This chain joins TRBV3-1 and TRBJ2-1, with D possibly being TRBD2 (6 bases). CDR1 is LGHDT and CDR2 is YNNKEL in the germline V gene (reference sequence). CDR3 length: 16 amino acids. With 6 bases removed from V and 3 bases from J, the gap between germline ends came to 18 bases.

The V call is TRBV20-1, the J call TRBJ1-2, with D perhaps TRBD1 (5 bases). The V and J ends lost 6 bases and 0 bases respectively, with 11 bases between them. The CDR3 has 13 amino acids. Germline V gene sequence: CDR1 DFQATT, CDR2 SNEGSKA (reference sequence). For the CDR3, the DNA is TGCAGTGCGGGGGGGTGGGCTAACTATGGCTACACCTTC. It translates to CSAGGWANYGYTF.

This clonotype has ten or more counts. Written as DNA, the CDR3 is TGTGCCAGCAGCCACAAGGAGGGGGGCTTTGCTGAAGCTTTCTTT. Protein: CASSHKEGGFAEAFF. The V call is TRBV4-2, the J call TRBJ1-1; perhaps TRBD1 as D (6 bases). Germline CDR1 LGHNA, CDR2 YNFKEQ. The CDR3 loop spans 15 amino acids. Trimming took off 3 bases at V and 6 bases at J, with 17 bases between the two ends.

About this clonotype: A read error may explain this, as a much larger clone is one base away. The V and J genes are TRBV7-9 and TRBJ1-6; 7 nucleotides agree with TRBD1. The CDR3 extends over 15 amino acids. Looked up from germline, CDR1 is SEHNR and CDR2 is FQNEAQ (reference sequence). CDR3: CSSSFDREIDSPLHF. The CDR3 DNA sequence: TGTTCCAGCAGCTTCGACAGGGAAATTGATTCACCCCTCCACTTT.

This clonotype was seen repeatedly, ten times or more. This sequence joins TRBV7-2 and TRBJ1-1; a possible D gene is TRBD1 (6 bases). Trimming stripped 1 base from V and 7 bases from J, with 19 bases between. Germline CDR1 is SGHTA and CDR2 is FQGNSA. This CDR3 has 16 amino acids. As DNA, the CDR3 is TGTGCCAGCAGCTTAGTTAGGTTGAGACAGGCCATTGAAGCTTTCTTT. This encodes CASSLVRLRQAIEAFF.

This clonotype was detected many times. This chain uses TRBV12-3 or TRBV12-4 with TRBJ2-1; D unresolved. Deletions cut 1 base from V and 7 bases from J, with 2 bases between. This CDR3 spans 11 amino acids. CDR3 nucleotide sequence: TGTGCCAGCAGTTTAGATAATGAGCAGTTCTTC. Encoded protein: CASSLDNEQFF.

This clonotype was found many times. The rearrangement uses TRBV28 and TRBJ2-7; 12 positions match TRBD1. Germline V gives CDR1 MDHEN, CDR2 SYDVKM. Unmatched junction bases numbered 11, after V lost 5 bases and J lost 3 bases. This CDR3 is 17 amino acids long. CDR3: CASSLGDRGPPYYEQYF. For the CDR3, the DNA is TGTGCCAGCAGTCTGGGGGACAGGGGGCCCCCATACTACGAGCAGTACTTC.

This clonotype came up many times. The chain is built from TRBV12-3 or TRBV12-4 and TRBJ1-1, with 7 bases lining up with TRBD1. The CDR3 has 14 amino acids. V shed 4 bases, J shed 3 bases, and the junction held 5 bases outside the gene matches. The CDR3 DNA is TGTGCCAGCAGTTGGCAGGGGGTGCACACTGAAGCTTTCTTT. Encoded protein: CASSWQGVHTEAFF.

This clonotype was detected ten times or more. This rearrangement joins TRBV10-3 to TRBJ2-1, with 13 bases identical to TRBD2. V trimming: 2 bases; J trimming: 5 bases; junction bases outside the gene matches: 0. In germline, CDR1 is ENHRY, CDR2 SYGVKD. This CDR3 is built from 15 residues. CDR3 residues: CAISEGLAGDNEQFF. CDR3 nucleotide sequence: TGTGCCATCAGTGAGGGACTAGCGGGAGACAATGAGCAGTTCTTC.

This clonotype was seen repeatedly, ten times or more. V and J are TRBV29-1 and TRBJ2-1; D uncertain. CDR3 length equals 13 residues. Between the trimmed V and J ends, which lost 7 bases and 7 bases, there was a span of 17 bases. Germline CDR1 and CDR2: SQVTM and ANQGSEA. The CDR3 DNA follows: TGCAGCGGCGCCGGGTTCCTGGAGAATGAGCAGTTCTTC. Residues: CSGAGFLENEQFF.

This clonotype was recorded at least ten times. The gene calls are TRBV12-3 or TRBV12-4 and TRBJ2-3, with D hard to call. The ends were cut back, 3 bases at V and 0 bases at J, with 13 bases in the middle. This CDR3 contains 16 residues. The CDR3 sequence is CASSFGQPFSTDTQYF. Here the CDR3 DNA reads TGTGCCAGCAGTTTCGGTCAGCCCTTTAGCACAGATACGCAGTATTTT.

This chain links TRBV11-2 with TRBJ2-5, with D perhaps assigned TRBD1 or TRBD2 (5 bases each). The CDR3 runs 14 residues. V lost 4 bases, J lost 8 bases, and 17 bases lay in between. Per the germline V gene, CDR1 is SGHAT and CDR2 is FQNNGV. The CDR3 DNA is TGTGCCAGCAGCTCCTGGGACCCGGGGATTACCCAGTACTTC. Translated: CASSSWDPGITQYF.

By frequency in the sample, this clonotype is medium-sized. The chain combines TRBV5-1 with TRBJ2-2; D remains ambiguous. The germline V and J ends were trimmed by 0 bases and 1 base, with 1 base remaining between them. The V gene's germline CDR1 is SGHRS and CDR2 YFSETQ. This CDR3 spans 13 amino acids. CDR3 residues: CASSLGNTGELFF. In DNA form, the CDR3 reads TGCGCCAGCAGCTTGGGGAACACCGGGGAGCTGTTTTTT.

The V call is TRBV7-2, the J call TRBJ2-7; 9 nucleotides agree with TRBD2. Germline V gene sequence: CDR1 SGHTA, CDR2 FQGNSA. Trimming took 5 bases from V and 2 from J; bases not matched to a gene: 4. The CDR3 has 14 residues. CDR3 amino acids: CASSPAGGTYEQYF. The CDR3 coding sequence is TGTGCCAGCAGCCCCGCGGGGGGGACCTACGAGCAGTACTTC.

This chain links TRBV20-1 with TRBJ2-1; TRBD2 agrees at 9 bases. Germline trimming cut 4 bases from V and 4 bases from J; bases unmatched to any gene: 11. The CDR3 is made up of 16 amino acids. Germline V gene data show CDR1 as DFQATT and CDR2 as SNEGSKA (reference sequence). The chain's CDR3 is CSATDYSGGRYNEQFF. CDR3 nucleotides: TGCAGTGCTACAGATTATAGCGGGGGCCGTTACAATGAGCAGTTCTTC.

The genes are TRBV20-1 and TRBJ2-7; weak D call: TRBD2 (6 bases). This CDR3 comprises 18 residues. CDR1 and CDR2 (germline): DFQATT, SNEGSKA (reference sequence). V was cut by 0 bases and J by 0 bases, with 21 bases left in between. The CDR3 region is CSARDVLVRGASSYEQYF. DNA for the CDR3: TGCAGTGCTAGAGATGTACTCGTCCGCGGGGCCAGCTCCTACGAGCAGTACTTC.

This clonotype was counted ten times or more. V usage is TRBV5-1 and J usage is TRBJ2-7, with 10 bases identical to TRBD1. Germline CDR1 SGHRS, CDR2 YFSETQ. Trimming at V came to 1 base and at J to 2 bases, leaving 9 bases not matched to a gene. This CDR3 is 17 amino acids long. CDR3 sequence reads: CASSLYYPGQGTYEQYF. The CDR3 DNA reads TGCGCCAGCAGCTTGTACTACCCGGGACAGGGGACCTACGAGCAGTACTTC.

The CDR3 sequence is CASSDSKGRRREASYEQYF. The CDR3 DNA reads TGTGCCAGCAGTGACTCGAAGGGAAGAAGGCGGGAGGCCTCCTACGAGCAGTACTTC. The rearrangement uses TRBV6-4 and TRBJ2-7; the match to TRBD2 covers 8 bases. Germline trimming cut 0 bases from V and 0 bases from J; bases unmatched to any gene: 13. This CDR3 spans 19 amino acids. Germline CDR1 MRHNA, CDR2 SNTAGT.